This entry features one T cell receptor beta chain sequence. The sample originates from a study of blood T cell repertoires in COVID-19. Looking at the study overall: Some COVID-19 samples were acute and others convalescent; all came from the United States, Italy and Spain. PBMCs, B-cell-depleted T cells, or T cells were the source of the cDNA or gDNA that made up the material.

The CDR3 is 15 amino acids. Trimming shortened V by 2 bases and J by 5 bases, and 14 bases separated the two germline ends. From germline, CDR1 is SGHAT and CDR2 FQNNGV. Study processing details: The authors estimated nucleated cell counts from reference gene primer amplification. Generated by immunoSEQ multiplex PCR, the TCRdb table keeps only in-frame clones and is missing some. Clonal size and the V and J genes are those of that table, whereas D and trimming came from the DNA. The table shows 470,000 or so clones, with roughly 89% occurring only once. The sequenced sample was peripheral blood. The rearrangement uses TRBV11-2 and TRBJ2-3, with D possibly matching TRBD2 (5 bases). The receptor was isolated from a woman younger than 45 with acute or convalescent COVID-19. The CDR3 sequence is CASSLLGRGVDTQYF. In DNA, the CDR3 is TGTGCCAGCAGCTTACTCGGACGGGGAGTAGATACGCAGTATTTT.